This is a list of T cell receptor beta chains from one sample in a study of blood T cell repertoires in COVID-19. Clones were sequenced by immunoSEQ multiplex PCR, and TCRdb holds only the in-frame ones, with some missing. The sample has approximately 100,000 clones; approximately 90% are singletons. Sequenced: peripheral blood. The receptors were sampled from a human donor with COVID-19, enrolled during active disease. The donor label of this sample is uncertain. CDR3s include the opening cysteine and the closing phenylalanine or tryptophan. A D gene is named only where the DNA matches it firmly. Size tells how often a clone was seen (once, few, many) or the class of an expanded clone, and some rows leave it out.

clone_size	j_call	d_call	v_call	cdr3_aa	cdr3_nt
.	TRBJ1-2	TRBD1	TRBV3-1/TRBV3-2	CASSQGTGSGYTF	TGTGCCAGCAGCCAAGGGACAGGGAGCGGCTACACCTTC
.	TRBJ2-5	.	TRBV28	CASRRGQETQYF	TGTGCCAGCAGGAGGGGGCAAGAGACCCAGTACTTC
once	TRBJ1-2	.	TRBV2	CASSDSNYGYTF	TGTGCCAGCAGTGACAGTAACTATGGCTACACCTTC
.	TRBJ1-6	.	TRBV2	CASRGSYNSPLHF	TGTGCCAGCAGGGGGAGTTATAATTCACCCCTCCACTTT
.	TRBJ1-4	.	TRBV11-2	CASSPRRATNEKLFF	TGTGCCAGCAGCCCCCGGCGGGCAACTAATGAAAAACTGTTTTTT
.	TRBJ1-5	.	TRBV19	CASGGGTLPYSNQPQHF	TGTGCCAGTGGCGGCGGGACGTTACCTTATAGCAATCAGCCCCAGCATTTT
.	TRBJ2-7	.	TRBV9	CASSPSSGPREQYF	TGTGCCAGCAGTCCCTCGTCAGGGCCCAGGGAGCAGTACTTC
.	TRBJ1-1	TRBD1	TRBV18	CASSLIGTVNTEAFF	TGTGCCAGCTCACTGATCGGGACAGTGAACACTGAAGCTTTCTTT
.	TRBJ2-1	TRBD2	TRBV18	CASSRLLAVSSYNEQFF	TGTGCCAGCTCACGGCTTCTAGCGGTGAGCTCCTACAATGAGCAGTTCTTC
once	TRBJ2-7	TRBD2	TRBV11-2	CASSSAGTSGSYEQYF	TGTGCCAGCAGCTCTGCCGGGACTAGCGGTTCCTACGAGCAGTACTTC
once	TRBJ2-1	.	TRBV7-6	CASSLPPSGSSYNEQFF	TGTGCCAGCAGCTTACCCCCGAGCGGAAGCTCCTACAATGAGCAGTTCTTC
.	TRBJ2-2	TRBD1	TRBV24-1	CATSDPTGGSYTGELFF	TGTGCCACCAGTGATCCGACAGGGGGGAGTTACACCGGGGAGCTGTTTTTT
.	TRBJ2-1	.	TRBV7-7	CASSSGPHSGNEQFF	TGTGCTAGCAGCTCGGGTCCCCATAGCGGTAATGAGCAGTTCTTC
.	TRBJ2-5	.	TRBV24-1	CATREEGAETQYF	TGTGCCACCAGAGAGGAGGGGGCAGAGACCCAGTACTTC
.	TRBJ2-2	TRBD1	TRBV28	CASSPSDRGVSTGELFF	TGTGCCAGCAGTCCATCGGACAGGGGGGTTAGCACCGGGGAGCTGTTTTTT
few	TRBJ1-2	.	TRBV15	CATSTRKTNYGYTF	TGTGCCACCAGCACTAGAAAGACTAACTATGGCTACACCTTC
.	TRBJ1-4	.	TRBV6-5	CASMGGEKLFF	TGTGCCAGCATGGGGGGAGAAAAACTGTTTTTT
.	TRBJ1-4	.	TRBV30	CAWSVGQSTNEKLFF	TGTGCCTGGAGTGTAGGACAGTCAACTAATGAAAAACTGTTTTTT
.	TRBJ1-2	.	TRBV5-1	CASSLDQGGYGYTF	TGCGCCAGCAGCTTGGACCAGGGCGGCTATGGCTACACCTTC
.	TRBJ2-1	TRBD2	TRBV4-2	CASSQVFGSGGAREQFF	TGTGCCAGCAGCCAAGTTTTTGGCAGCGGGGGGGCCCGGGAGCAGTTCTTC
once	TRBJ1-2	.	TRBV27	CASSPGHFYGYTF	TGTGCCAGCAGTCCGGGACACTTCTATGGCTACACCTTC
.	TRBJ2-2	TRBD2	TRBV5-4	CASSLTSGGHGGGELFF	TGTGCCAGCAGCTTGACTAGCGGGGGCCACGGGGGCGGGGAGCTGTTTTTT
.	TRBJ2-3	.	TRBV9	CASSVVGPDTQYF	TGTGCCAGCAGCGTAGTTGGGCCAGATACGCAGTATTTT
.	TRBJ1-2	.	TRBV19	CASSKQDYGYTF	TGTGCCAGTAGTAAACAGGACTATGGCTACACCTTC
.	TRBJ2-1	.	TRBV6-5	CASSPGLYNEQFF	TGTGCCAGCAGCCCCGGACTTTACAATGAGCAGTTCTTC
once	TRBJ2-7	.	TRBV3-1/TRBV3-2	CASKLGSFSYEQYF	TGTGCCAGCAAGTTGGGGAGCTTCTCCTACGAGCAGTACTTC
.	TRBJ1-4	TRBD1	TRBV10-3	CANPGPQGDEKLFF	TGTGCTAACCCCGGCCCCCAGGGGGATGAAAAACTGTTTTTT
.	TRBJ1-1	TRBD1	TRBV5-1	CASSPDRGAETEAFF	TGCGCCAGCAGCCCCGACAGGGGCGCGGAGACTGAAGCTTTCTTT
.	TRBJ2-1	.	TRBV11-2	CASSFFLTPDEQFF	TGTGCCAGCAGCTTTTTCTTAACTCCGGATGAGCAGTTCTTC
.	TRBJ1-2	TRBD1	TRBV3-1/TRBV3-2	CASSLQGQYYTF	TGTGCCAGCAGCCTACAGGGACAGTACTACACCTTC
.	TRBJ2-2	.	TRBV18	CASSPISVNTGELFF	TGTGCCAGCTCACCCATTAGCGTGAACACCGGGGAGCTGTTTTTT
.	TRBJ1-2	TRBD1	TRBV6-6	CASSYQGGNGYTF	TGTGCCAGCAGTTATCAGGGGGGAAATGGCTACACCTTC
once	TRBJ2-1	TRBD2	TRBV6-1	CASSEFSSGGNEQFF	TGTGCCAGCAGTGAATTTTCTAGCGGGGGTAATGAGCAGTTCTTC
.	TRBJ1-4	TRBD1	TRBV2	CASSDGDRVEKLFF	TGTGCCAGCAGTGATGGGGACAGGGTTGAAAAACTGTTTTTT
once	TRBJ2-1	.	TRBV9	CASSPANRENEQFF	TGTGCCAGCAGCCCCGCTAATCGAGAAAATGAGCAGTTCTTC
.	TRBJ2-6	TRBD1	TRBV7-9	CASSLEQGVIEANVLTF	TGTGCCAGCAGCTTAGAACAGGGGGTGATAGAGGCCAACGTCCTGACTTTC
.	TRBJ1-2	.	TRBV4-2	CASSQESPLTVPSNYGYTF	TGTGCCAGCAGCCAGGAATCTCCGTTGACAGTACCTTCTAACTATGGCTACACCTTC
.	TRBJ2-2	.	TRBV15	CATRPGNTGELFF	TGTGCCACCAGGCCGGGGAACACCGGGGAGCTGTTTTTT
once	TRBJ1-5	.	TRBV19	CASSIRGAYQPQHF	TGTGCCAGTAGTATTCGGGGGGCCTATCAGCCCCAGCATTTT
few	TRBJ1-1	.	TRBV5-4	CASNGAGGDNTEAFF	TGTGCCAGCAACGGGGCTGGGGGGGATAACACTGAAGCTTTCTTT
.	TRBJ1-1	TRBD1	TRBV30	CAWSVQGPEAFF	TGTGCCTGGAGTGTACAGGGGCCTGAAGCTTTCTTT
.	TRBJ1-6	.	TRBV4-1	CASSQETGSSYNSPLHF	TGCGCCAGCAGCCAAGAAACAGGCAGCTCCTATAATTCACCCCTCCACTTT
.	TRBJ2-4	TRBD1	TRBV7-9	CASSYSYRGSKNIQYF	TGTGCCAGCAGCTACTCCTACAGGGGATCCAAAAACATTCAGTACTTC
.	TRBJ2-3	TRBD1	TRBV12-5	CASGTSGTADTQYF	TGTGCTAGTGGTACCTCCGGGACAGCAGATACGCAGTATTTT
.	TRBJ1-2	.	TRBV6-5	CASSPGIHYGYTF	TGTGCCAGCAGTCCAGGGATTCACTATGGCTACACCTTC
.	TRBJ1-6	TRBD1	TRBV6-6	CASSSPGQGASPLHF	TGTGCCAGCAGTTCCCCGGGACAGGGTGCGTCACCCCTCCACTTT
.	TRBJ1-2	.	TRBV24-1	CATSDLRSGKGYTF	TGTGCCACCAGTGATTTACGATCGGGGAAGGGCTACACCTTC
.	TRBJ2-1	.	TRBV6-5	CASSLTTASQYEQFF	TGTGCCAGCAGCTTGACGACGGCTAGCCAATATGAGCAGTTCTTC
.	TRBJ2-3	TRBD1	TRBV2	CASSVEGQADTQYF	TGTGCCAGCAGTGTGGAGGGACAGGCAGATACGCAGTATTTT
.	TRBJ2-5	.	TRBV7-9	CASTYGETQYF	TGTGCCAGTACTTACGGGGAGACCCAGTACTTC
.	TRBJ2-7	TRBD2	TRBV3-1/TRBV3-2	CASSPPGASGRLSEQYF	TGTGCCAGCAGCCCCCCCGGCGCTAGCGGGAGGCTCTCCGAGCAGTACTTC
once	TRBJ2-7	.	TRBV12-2	CASRSSLAGGRYEQYF	TGTGCAAGTCGCTCCTCACTAGCGGGGGGTAGGTACGAGCAGTACTTC
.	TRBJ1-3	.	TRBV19	CASSKSRSGNTIYF	TGTGCCAGTAGTAAGAGTCGCTCTGGAAACACCATATATTTT
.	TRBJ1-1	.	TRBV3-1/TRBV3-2	CASRDHGSGLHTEAFF	TGTGCCAGCAGGGACCACGGGAGTGGACTACACACTGAAGCTTTCTTT
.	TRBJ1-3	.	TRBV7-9	CASSPPLGSSGNTIYF	TGTGCCAGCAGCCCCCCCCTTGGGAGCTCTGGAAACACCATATATTTT
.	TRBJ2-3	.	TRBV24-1	CATSGLQGRGDTQYF	TGTGCCACCAGTGGGTTACAGGGCCGTGGAGATACGCAGTATTTT
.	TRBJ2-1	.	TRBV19	CASSISDSRPREQFF	TGTGCCAGTAGTATATCGGACAGTCGCCCTCGGGAGCAGTTCTTC
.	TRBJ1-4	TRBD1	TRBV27	CASSPDGQGADEKLFF	TGTGCCAGCAGTCCCGATGGACAGGGGGCGGATGAAAAACTGTTTTTT